Listed here are 23 T cell receptor beta chains from one sample, sequenced in a study of blood T cells in healthy people across ages. For the second PCR, which ran for roughly 6 to 11 cycles, a sample-barcoded 5' primer and a J-beta primer mix were used. TCRdb recomputed calls from the 5' RACE reads with MiXCR, one row per CDR3 protein. The sample yields about 320,000 distinct CDR3 sequences, roughly 26% seen once. Specimen: blood. The receptors were gathered from a woman aged 70 to 79 in good health.

The rearrangement joins TRBV20-1 to TRBJ2-5; D could derive from TRBD1 or TRBD2 (5 bases each). The last part of the DNA fits TRBJ2-1 better; the J call may be wrong. The CDR3 has 10 residues. Germline V gene data show CDR1 as DFQATT and CDR2 as SNEGSKA (reference sequence). In DNA form, the CDR3 reads TGCAGTGCTAGCCAGGGACCTCAGTTCTTC. It encodes CSASQGPQFF.

The gene calls are TRBV7-2 and TRBJ2-5, with D possibly TRBD2 on 5 matching bases. V was trimmed by 4 bases and J by 2 bases, leaving 11 bases between them. The CDR3 runs 14 residues. Germline lookup yields CDR1 SGHTA and CDR2 FQGNSA. The CDR3 DNA reads as TGTGCCAGCAGCTCAGAGGGCCCACAAGAGACCCAGTACTTC. Translating it yields CASSSEGPQETQYF. The full variable domain, its missing parts supplied by reference TRBV7-2 and TRBJ2-5, is GAGVSQSPSNKVTEKGKDVELRCDPISGHTALYWYRQSLGQGLEFLIYFQGNSAPDKSGLPSDRFSAERTGGSVSTLTIQRTQQEDSAVYLCASSSEGPQETQYFGPGTRLLVL.

The chain combines TRBV5-1 with TRBJ2-1, with 7 bases identical to TRBD1. This CDR3 contains 14 residues. Germline V lookup: CDR1 SGHRS, CDR2 YFSETQ. Trimming at V came to 3 bases and at J to 7 bases, leaving 7 bases not matched to a gene. CDR3 nucleotide sequence: TGCGCCAGCAGCTGGACAGGTTCGGGGAATGAGCAGTTCTTC. This gives the protein CASSWTGSGNEQFF.

In this sample, this clonotype is medium-sized. This rearrangement joins TRBV6-5 to TRBJ2-5; D perhaps matches TRBD2 (6 bases). CDR1 and CDR2 (germline): MNHEY, SVGAGI. Trimming took off 0 bases at V and 4 bases at J, with 18 bases between the two ends. The CDR3 sequence is 17 residues long. CDR3: CASSYSIAREQGETQYF. CDR3 sequence (DNA): TGTGCCAGCAGTTACTCGATTGCCCGGGAGCAAGGAGAGACCCAGTACTTC.

This clonotype appeared a few times. Since no conserved phenylalanine or tryptophan closes the CDR3, a read error is the likely cause. The rearrangement links TRBV7-3 to TRBJ1-5, with a possible D match to TRBD1 (6 bases). The V gene's germline CDR1 is SGHTA and CDR2 FQGTGA. V lost 2 bases and J lost 2, with 10 bases in between. The CDR3 is 15 amino acids. The CDR3 region is CASSLEQGGNQPQHL. CDR3 nucleotides: TGTGCCAGCAGCTTAGAACAGGGTGGCAATCAGCCCCAGCATCTT.

This clonotype was detected once. The chain is built from TRBV20-1 and TRBJ2-5; 11 nucleotides align to TRBD2. Judging by the DNA end, TRBJ2-1 fits better; the J call may be wrong. Germline V gene data show CDR1 as DFQATT and CDR2 as SNEGSKA (reference sequence). The CDR3 contains 14 residues. The CDR3 sequence: CSAMGTSGGTEQFF. CDR3 in DNA: TGCAGTGCTATGGGGACTAGCGGAGGAACTGAGCAGTTCTTC.

The J gene is TRBJ1-5, the V gene TRBV2; a possible D gene is TRBD1 (6 bases). CDR1 and CDR2 from the germline V gene are SNHLY and FYNNEI. The CDR3 sequence is 14 residues long. Trimming took off 5 bases at V and 7 bases at J, with 15 bases between the two ends. The chain's CDR3 is CASSSGPTGQPQHF. For the CDR3, the DNA is TGTGCCAGCAGTTCCGGGCCTACAGGGCAGCCCCAGCATTTT.

This chain links TRBV10-3 with TRBJ1-6; possibly TRBD1 for D (6 bases). Trimming pared 6 bases from V and 0 bases from J, leaving 12 bases between. The CDR3 is 16 amino acids. Looked up from germline, CDR1 is ENHRY and CDR2 is SYGVKD. Here the CDR3 reads CAIRTGPSSYNSPLHF. The CDR3 nucleotides read TGTGCCATCAGGACAGGACCCAGCTCCTATAATTCACCCCTCCACTTT.

The chain uses TRBV28 and TRBJ2-5; D ambiguous. Matching the DNA end better, TRBJ2-7 makes the J call doubtful. The germline V gene encodes CDR1 MDHEN and CDR2 SYDVKM. The CDR3 has 14 amino acids. In DNA, the CDR3 is TGTGCCAGCAGCGACCGCCGGGCGAACTACGAGCAGTACTTC. Translation gives CASSDRRANYEQYF.

The sample holds many counts of this clonotype. This sequence joins TRBV29-1 and TRBJ1-1, with unresolved D. Between the trimmed V and J ends, which lost 3 bases and 0 bases, there was a span of 2 bases. Germline V gene data show CDR1 as SQVTM and CDR2 as ANQGSEA. CDR3 length: 11 amino acids. The CDR3, as DNA: TGCAGCGTTGACGTGAACACTGAAGCTTTCTTT. Protein product: CSVDVNTEAFF.

The V call is TRBV7-8, the J call TRBJ1-3; D uncertain. CDR1 is SGHVS and CDR2 is FQNEAQ in the germline V gene. The CDR3 sequence is 16 residues long. Trimming shortened V by 1 base and J by 0 bases, and 10 bases separated the two germline ends. CDR3 loop: CASSLGQRSSGNTIYF. CDR3 DNA sequence: TGTGCCAGCAGCTTAGGACAAAGAAGCTCTGGAAACACCATATATTTT.

This chain uses TRBV29-1 with TRBJ2-5, with 11 bases lining up with TRBD2. TRBJ2-7 explains the end of the DNA better; the J call may be wrong. This CDR3 has 14 amino acids. In germline, CDR1 is SQVTM, CDR2 ANQGSEA. CDR3 region: CSVGHSGRASEQYF. In DNA, the CDR3 is TGCAGCGTTGGGCATAGCGGGAGGGCCTCCGAGCAGTACTTC.

This clonotype has just a few counts. This rearrangement joins TRBV9 to TRBJ2-2, with unresolved D. In germline, CDR1 is SGDLS, CDR2 YYNGEE. The CDR3 runs to 14 residues. V gave up 0 bases and J gave up 7 bases, with 10 bases separating them. Here the CDR3 reads CASSVVDEVGELFF. CDR3 in DNA: TGTGCCAGCAGCGTAGTAGATGAGGTCGGGGAGCTGTTTTTT.

The rearrangement uses TRBV7-8 and TRBJ2-1, with D hard to call. Germline V gene lookup returns CDR1 SGHVS and CDR2 FQNEAQ. The germline V and J ends were trimmed by 2 bases and 6 bases, with 8 bases remaining between them. There are 13 residues in the CDR3. CDR3 residues: CASSLFYGNEQFF. CDR3 in DNA: TGTGCCAGCAGCTTATTTTACGGCAATGAGCAGTTCTTC.

The chain carries TRBV11-2 and TRBJ2-7; 7 bases agree with TRBD1. This CDR3 comprises 15 residues. The trim removed 4 bases at V and 1 base at J, leaving 7 bases unmatched. Germline V CDR1 and CDR2: SGHAT, FQNNGV. DNA of the CDR3: TGTGCCAGCAGCTCCCAACAGGGGCCATCCTACGAGCAGTACTTC. Translation gives CASSSQQGPSYEQYF.

The V call is TRBV27, the J call TRBJ1-4, with 7 positions matching TRBD1. This CDR3 is 16 amino acids long. The V and J ends lost 5 bases and 6 bases, in that order; junction bases with no gene match: 12. Germline lookup yields CDR1 MNHEY and CDR2 SMNVEV (reference sequence). CDR3 DNA sequence: TGTGCCAGCAGTGCGATGGGACAGTCAGTCTATGAAAAACTGTTTTTT. Translated: CASSAMGQSVYEKLFF.

V usage is TRBV6-6 and J usage is TRBJ1-1; 9 bases agree with TRBD1. With V trimmed by 5 bases and J by 4 bases, 8 bases remained unmatched. CDR3 size: 15 residues. Germline CDR1 MNHNY, CDR2 SVGAGI (reference sequence). CDR3 in amino acids: CASSGDRDGVTEAFF. DNA of the CDR3: TGTGCCAGCAGTGGGGACAGGGACGGGGTCACTGAAGCTTTCTTT.

Of note for this clonotype: Mismatch with germline at one junction end may stem from a read error. The chain has TRBV3-1 and TRBJ2-5; D is perhaps TRBD2 (5 bases). This CDR3 is built from 16 residues. The germline gives CDR1 LGHDT, CDR2 YNNKEL (reference sequence). Here the CDR3 reads CDSSQQRPSSQETQYF. DNA of the CDR3: TGTGACAGCAGCCAGCAAAGGCCTAGCTCACAAGAGACCCAGTACTTC.

V usage is TRBV6-6 and J usage is TRBJ1-2; TRBD1 aligns across 11 bases. The V gene's germline CDR1 is MNHNY and CDR2 SVGAGI (reference sequence). There are 14 residues in the CDR3. J gave up 7 bases and V 6 bases, and 7 bases lay outside the gene matches. The CDR3 DNA follows: TGTGCCAGCAGCCCCGGACAGGGGGCGCTTGGCTACACCTTC. The encoded protein is CASSPGQGALGYTF.

This clonotype has a handful of counts. CDR3 DNA: TGTGCCAGCAGCCAGGGAACAGCCACCGGGGAGCTGTTTTTT. Its protein product is CASSQGTATGELFF. The chain recombines TRBV3-1 with TRBJ2-2; D unresolved. Germline CDR1 is LGHDT and CDR2 is YNNKEL (reference sequence). This CDR3 spans 14 amino acids. V dropped 3 bases and J dropped 4 bases, with 9 bases sitting between them.

In regard to this clonotype: As the CDR3 is not closed by the conserved phenylalanine or tryptophan, this likely results from a read error. The DNA is omitted, as the CDR3 cannot be located on it reliably, and the CDR3 follows TCRdb's listing. The rearrangement links TRBV20-1 to TRBJ2-5; TRBD1 is the table's D call, not checked against the DNA. The CDR3 totals 13 residues, both ends included. The germline gives CDR1 DFQATT, CDR2 SNEGSKA (reference sequence). The CDR3: CSARDYRRGAFMI.

This clonotype has ten or more counts. The chain is built from TRBV27 and TRBJ2-7; 7 bases fit TRBD1. V gave up 4 bases and J gave up 3 bases; unmatched junction bases: 6. This CDR3 spans 14 amino acids. Germline V gene sequence: CDR1 MNHEY, CDR2 SMNVEV (reference sequence). CDR3 residues: CASSSGQDLYEQYF. The CDR3 DNA is TGTGCCAGCAGTTCAGGACAGGACCTCTACGAGCAGTACTTC.

CDR3 DNA: TGCAGCGTTGGAAAGGGTCTTCTCGCCGACGAGCAGTACTTC. Translating it yields CSVGKGLLADEQYF. The rearrangement links TRBV29-1 to TRBJ2-7, with D uncertain. V lost 4 bases and J lost 5, with 18 bases in between. CDR1 and CDR2 (germline): SQVTM, ANQGSEA. The CDR3 is 14 amino acids.